The 14 T cell receptor beta chains reported below all come from one sample, sequenced in a study of T cell changes during pregnancy in multiple sclerosis. Clones were read by immunoSEQ multiplex PCR, and TCRdb kept only the in-frame ones, dropping some. The repertoire consists of about 79,000 clones, with approximately 90% occurring once and the leading ten covering less than 0.6%. The material was CD4+ T cells from peripheral blood mononuclear cells, obtained in the second trimester of pregnancy. These receptors originate from a female donor with multiple sclerosis, enrolled in a pregnancy study.

The rearrangement uses TRBV15 and TRBJ2-7; tentative D call: TRBD1 (6 bases). Germline lookup yields CDR1 LNHNV and CDR2 YYDKDF (reference sequence). Trimming pared 1 base from V and 0 bases from J, leaving 19 bases between. This CDR3 contains 18 residues. CDR3 in amino acids: CATSRVPGSTGSSYEQYF. In DNA, the CDR3 is TGTGCCACCAGCAGAGTACCAGGGTCTACAGGGAGCTCCTACGAGCAGTACTTC.

This chain uses TRBV7-9 with TRBJ1-2, with D possibly matching TRBD1 (6 bases). The CDR3 is 13 amino acids. CDR1 is SEHNR, CDR2 FQNEAQ, per germline (reference sequence). V gave up 5 bases and J gave up 8 bases, with 15 bases separating them. The CDR3 reads CASSRDRSWGYTF. In nucleotides, the CDR3 is TGTGCCAGCAGCCGCGACAGGTCCTGGGGCTACACCTTC.

V is TRBV25-1 and J is TRBJ1-6; D is unresolved. The CDR3 is made up of 16 amino acids. In germline, CDR1 is MGHDK, CDR2 SYGVNS. Deletions cut 3 bases from V and 5 bases from J, with 14 bases between. The CDR3 protein is CASSEPAGINNSPLHF. CDR3 sequence (DNA): TGTGCCAGCAGTGAGCCCGCGGGAATTAATAATTCACCCCTCCACTTT.

The V gene is TRBV25-1, the J gene TRBJ1-1; 12 nucleotides agree with TRBD1. Looked up from germline, CDR1 is MGHDK and CDR2 is SYGVNS. Trimming cost V 6 bases and J 3 bases; bases outside gene matches: 5. The CDR3 extends over 15 amino acids. The CDR3 here is CASRPGQGAYTEAFF. CDR3 DNA: TGTGCCAGCAGACCGGGACAGGGGGCTTACACTGAAGCTTTCTTT.

V gene TRBV30 combines with J gene TRBJ1-2; the D gene is possibly TRBD1 (5 bases). CDR3 length: 11 amino acids. The V end was cut by 7 bases, the J end by 6 bases, with 12 bases between. The germline V gene has CDR1 GTSNPN and CDR2 SVGIG (reference sequence). The CDR3 nucleotides read TGTGCCTATCCCACAGGCCATGGCTACACCTTC. Amino acids: CAYPTGHGYTF.

The chain links TRBV11-3 to TRBJ2-1, with 7 positions matching TRBD1. The CDR3 contains 17 residues. Germline trimming cut 1 base from V and 4 bases from J; bases unmatched to any gene: 10. Germline values: CDR1 SGHNT, CDR2 YENEEA. DNA for the CDR3: TGTGCCAGCAGCTTAGGGACCGGGACAGAGATTTACAATGAGCAGTTCTTC. It specifies CASSLGTGTEIYNEQFF.

This chain uses TRBV4-2 with TRBJ2-7; the match to TRBD2 covers 13 bases. Germline loops: CDR1 LGHNA, CDR2 YNFKEQ. There are 15 residues in the CDR3. J was trimmed by 2 bases and V by 4 bases; bases with no gene match: 2. As DNA, the CDR3 is TGTGCCAGCAGCCCGGGGACTAGCGGGACCTACGAGCAGTACTTC. Protein: CASSPGTSGTYEQYF.

The chain employs TRBV29-1 and TRBJ2-7; possibly TRBD2 for D (6 bases). Deletions cut 4 bases from V and 4 bases from J, with 11 bases between. This CDR3 contains 12 residues. The germline V gene has CDR1 SQVTM and CDR2 ANQGSEA. This CDR3 is CSVGDGTYEQYF. The CDR3 DNA follows: TGCAGCGTTGGAGATGGGACTTACGAGCAGTACTTC.

V usage is TRBV19 and J usage is TRBJ2-5; 8 bases map to TRBD2. This CDR3 is built from 15 residues. The V segment lost 5 bases and the J segment 4 bases; nucleotides outside the gene matches: 9. CDR1 is LNHDA, CDR2 SQIVND, per germline (reference sequence). The CDR3, as DNA: TGTGCCAGTAGTTCCCTACTAGCGGAGCGAGAGACCCAGTACTTC. It codes for CASSSLLAERETQYF.

This chain links TRBV5-4 with TRBJ2-1; 13 nucleotides agree with TRBD2. CDR1 and CDR2 (germline): SGHNT, YYREEE (reference sequence). The J segment lost 4 bases and the V segment lost 4 bases, leaving 5 bases of the junction unmatched. The CDR3 is 16 amino acids. DNA of the CDR3: TGTGCCAGCAGCCCGCCGGGACTAGCGGGATACAATGAGCAGTTCTTC. Encoded protein: CASSPPGLAGYNEQFF.

The chain combines TRBV19 with TRBJ2-3, with 8 bases aligning to TRBD1. This CDR3 spans 14 amino acids. The germline V gene has CDR1 LNHDA and CDR2 SQIVND (reference sequence). The junction had 8 bases not matched to a gene; V was cut back by 5 bases and J by 7 bases. CDR3 in amino acids: CASSLDRVRNTQYF. As DNA, the CDR3 is TGTGCCAGTAGTCTGGACAGGGTTAGAAATACGCAGTATTTT.

The genes are TRBV6-1 and TRBJ2-7; 7 bases agree with TRBD2. Germline-derived CDR1 and CDR2 are MNHNS and SASEGT. With V trimmed by 1 base and J by 3 bases, 9 bases remained unmatched. This CDR3 comprises 16 residues. CDR3 in amino acids: CASSEGRWEGFYEQYF. The CDR3, as DNA: TGTGCCAGCAGTGAAGGTCGGTGGGAGGGATTCTACGAGCAGTACTTC.

V is TRBV5-1 and J is TRBJ2-7; D is possibly TRBD1 (6 bases). V lost 0 bases, J lost 3 bases, and 10 bases lay in between. Germline V gene data show CDR1 as SGHRS and CDR2 as YFSETQ. The CDR3 is 14 residues long. CDR3 protein: CASSLDRALYEQYF. As DNA, the CDR3 is TGCGCCAGCAGCTTGGACAGGGCTCTCTACGAGCAGTACTTC. The full variable domain, its missing parts supplied by reference TRBV5-1 and TRBJ2-7, is KAGVTQTPRYLIKTRGQQVTLSCSPISGHRSVSWYQQTPGQGLQFLFEYFSETQRNKGNFPGRFSGRQFSNSRSEMNVSTLELGDSALYLCASSLDRALYEQYFGPGTRLTVT.

The chain employs TRBV9 and TRBJ1-1, with 8 positions matching TRBD1. The CDR3 runs 14 residues. Per the germline V gene, CDR1 is SGDLS and CDR2 is YYNGEE. V was clipped by 0 bases and J by 4 bases; unmatched bases: 2. The CDR3 spells CASSVEGTGTEAFF. In DNA, the CDR3 is TGTGCCAGCAGCGTAGAGGGGACAGGCACTGAAGCTTTCTTT.